Each of the 7 T cell receptor beta chains below was sequenced from the same sample in a study of blood T cells in healthy people across ages. A second roughly 6 to 12 cycle PCR used barcoded and J-beta primers. TCRdb itself ran the 5' RACE reads through MiXCR, one entry per CDR3 protein. This sample has about 1.5 million distinct CDR3 sequences, with approximately 43% found just once. Sequencing used blood. These receptors came from a woman aged 18-30 years in good health.

About this clonotype: Since the CDR3 does not end with the conserved phenylalanine or tryptophan, this likely comes from a read error. The rearrangement uses TRBV7-2 and TRBJ2-7, with a tentative D call TRBD2 (5 bases). The germline V and J ends were trimmed by 2 bases and 3 bases, with 11 bases remaining between them. Germline CDR1 reads SGHTA; CDR2 reads FQGNSA. This CDR3 is 14 amino acids long. CDR3 nucleotides: TGTGCCAGCAGCTTACCCCAGACTAACTACGAGCAGTACCTC. Protein product: CASSLPQTNYEQYL.

This clonotype was observed many times. The rearrangement joins TRBV4-1 to TRBJ2-3, with D possibly being TRBD2 (5 bases). The V and J ends lost 0 bases and 1 base respectively, with 11 bases between them. The germline CDR1 and CDR2 sequences are MGHRA and YSYEKL. There are 16 residues in the CDR3. This CDR3 reads CASSQESGLGTDTQYF. The CDR3 region has the DNA TGCGCCAGCAGCCAAGAGTCGGGGTTGGGCACAGATACGCAGTATTTT.

The chain has TRBV4-3 and TRBJ1-2; 8 bases agree with TRBD1. Trimming removed 0 bases from V and 0 bases from J; junction bases left unmatched: 12. This CDR3 has 19 residues. From germline, CDR1 is LGHNA and CDR2 YSLEER. CDR3 nucleotides: TGCGCCAGCAGCCAAGATATCGGGACAGGAAAAAAAGCTAACTATGGCTACACCTTC. Translation: CASSQDIGTGKKANYGYTF.

V is TRBV11-2 and J is TRBJ2-5, with a tentative D call TRBD2 (5 bases). Trimming stripped 3 bases from V and 5 bases from J, with 16 bases between. The CDR3 totals 15 residues. Per the germline V gene, CDR1 is SGHAT and CDR2 is FQNNGV. CDR3 protein: CASSLDFILGETQYF. DNA for the CDR3: TGTGCCAGCAGCTTGGACTTTATTCTCGGGGAGACCCAGTACTTC.

This clonotype was seen at least ten times. The chain couples TRBV10-3 to TRBJ2-7; D possibly uses TRBD1 or TRBD2 (5 bases each). Trimming shortened V by 9 bases and J by 4 bases, and 19 bases separated the two germline ends. The V gene's germline CDR1 is ENHRY and CDR2 SYGVKD. The CDR3 is 14 residues long. CDR3 coding DNA: TGTGCCATATCCGGGACGCAGCAGGGATACGAGCAGTACTTC. Encoded protein: CAISGTQQGYEQYF.

This clonotype has at least ten counts. The chain joins TRBV6-5 to TRBJ2-1; a possible D gene is TRBD1 (6 bases). From germline, CDR1 is MNHEY and CDR2 SVGAGI. CDR3 length equals 14 residues. Trimming left V 6 bases short and J 6 bases short, with 15 bases between. For the CDR3, the DNA is TGTGCCAGCAGGAAGACAGGCTCGATCAATGAGCAGTTCTTC. This codes for CASRKTGSINEQFF.

This clonotype was counted between two and nine times. The J gene is TRBJ2-7, the V gene TRBV6-2 or TRBV6-3; 11 nucleotides line up with TRBD2. Looked up from germline, CDR1 is MNHEY and CDR2 is SVGEGT. With V trimmed by 5 bases and J by 2 bases, 8 bases remained unmatched. The CDR3 length is 16 residues. The CDR3 loop is CASSPLTSGVPYEQYF. The CDR3 coding sequence is TGTGCCAGCAGTCCCCTGACTAGCGGGGTCCCCTACGAGCAGTACTTC.